The 20 T cell receptor beta chains reported below all come from one sample, sequenced in a study of a mutant IDH1 vaccine in newly diagnosed glioma. Sequencing used immunoSEQ multiplex PCR; TCRdb keeps in-frame clones, though not all of them. Among about 36,000 clones listed, around 80% were seen once. The antigens for these receptors are not known. Time point here: week 11, during vaccination. A single vaccine dose contained 300 ug of mutant IDH1 20-mer peptide, and topical imiquimod was used with it. Sequencing was performed on peripheral blood mononuclear cells (PBMCs), taken from a glioma patient whose treatment included an IDH1 peptide vaccine. These receptors came from a young woman with glioma. Some clones in this sample may be carry-over from other donors' samples.

The CDR3 region has the DNA TGTGCCAGCAGCTCCCCTACATCGGACGAGCAGTACTTC. Amino acids: CASSSPTSDEQYF. This chain joins TRBV5-5 and TRBJ2-7; D is undetermined. The CDR3 is 13 residues long. V was shortened by 3 bases and J by 5 bases, with 12 bases between the two germline ends. Germline CDR1 SGHKS, CDR2 YYEKEE (reference sequence).

The chain couples TRBV28 to TRBJ1-4; the D gene is possibly TRBD1 (5 bases). The CDR3 runs 15 residues. Germline V lookup: CDR1 MDHEN, CDR2 SYDVKM. Trimming removed 4 bases from V and 5 bases from J, with 14 bases in between. The CDR3 loop reads CASSSTARDNEKLFF. The DNA of the CDR3 is TGTGCCAGCAGTTCAACAGCCCGGGACAATGAAAAACTGTTTTTT.

This chain uses TRBV6-1 with TRBJ2-3; the match to TRBD1 covers 9 bases. The CDR3 totals 15 residues. The junction had 7 bases not matched to a gene; V was cut back by 7 bases and J by 2 bases. Germline-derived CDR1 and CDR2 are MNHNS and SASEGT. The CDR3 is CASKKQGALTDTQYF. The CDR3 bases are TGTGCCAGCAAAAAACAGGGGGCCCTCACAGATACGCAGTATTTT.

The rearrangement links TRBV15 to TRBJ2-5; the D call may be TRBD1 or TRBD2 (5 bases each). The CDR3 extends over 14 amino acids. Looked up from germline, CDR1 is LNHNV and CDR2 is YYDKDF (reference sequence). Between the trimmed V and J ends, which lost 3 bases and 5 bases, there was a span of 13 bases. CDR3 amino acids: CATSRRGPRETQYF. CDR3 bases: TGTGCCACCAGCAGGAGGGGTCCTAGGGAGACCCAGTACTTC.

The chain is built from TRBV7-3 and TRBJ1-2, with 8 bases matching TRBD1. This CDR3 spans 13 amino acids. J was trimmed by 8 bases and V by 5 bases; bases with no gene match: 7. The V gene's germline CDR1 is SGHTA and CDR2 FQGTGA. CDR3 protein: CASSPGQGEGYTF. The CDR3 region has the DNA TGTGCCAGCAGCCCCGGACAGGGAGAAGGCTACACCTTC.

V and J are TRBV29-1 and TRBJ2-7; 7 bases line up with TRBD1. J lost 2 bases, V lost 6 bases, and 7 bases had no gene match. Germline V gene lookup returns CDR1 SQVTM and CDR2 ANQGSEA. This CDR3 comprises 13 residues. The CDR3 is CSVWTGLTYEQYF. CDR3 nucleotides: TGCAGCGTGTGGACAGGTCTTACCTACGAGCAGTACTTC.

The CDR3 nucleotides read TGCAGCGTTGCCACAGGGGGGGAGACCGGGGAGCTGTTTTTT. Translating it yields CSVATGGETGELFF. V is TRBV29-1 and J is TRBJ2-2; D may be TRBD1 (8 bases). This CDR3 spans 14 amino acids. Germline CDR1 and CDR2: SQVTM and ANQGSEA. Trimming removed 4 bases from V and 5 bases from J, with 14 bases in between.

This clone was seen a few times. This rearrangement joins TRBV4-1 to TRBJ1-1; a possible D gene is TRBD1 (6 bases). V was shortened by 4 bases and J by 3 bases, with 12 bases between the two germline ends. Germline V gene lookup returns CDR1 MGHRA and CDR2 YSYEKL. There are 14 residues in the CDR3. Written as DNA, the CDR3 is TGCGCCAGCAGCCCTCAGGGGAAAGACACTGAAGCTTTCTTT. It codes for CASSPQGKDTEAFF.

The J gene is TRBJ1-2, the V gene TRBV12-5, with a tentative D call TRBD1 (6 bases). Per germline, CDR1 LGHNT and CDR2 FRNRAP. The ends were cut back, 6 bases at V and 4 bases at J, with 15 bases in the middle. This CDR3 has 14 residues. The CDR3 here is CASGKGGVGYGYTF. DNA of the CDR3: TGTGCTAGTGGGAAAGGGGGGGTTGGCTATGGCTACACCTTC.

This sequence joins TRBV9 and TRBJ2-3, with D possibly matching TRBD1 (5 bases). The CDR3 is 13 amino acids. With 3 bases removed from V and 2 bases from J, the gap between germline ends came to 7 bases. Looked up from germline, CDR1 is SGDLS and CDR2 is YYNGEE. The CDR3 loop is CASSGGHTDTQYF. In DNA, the CDR3 is TGTGCCAGCAGCGGGGGCCACACAGATACGCAGTATTTT.

The rearrangement uses TRBV29-1 and TRBJ2-1; D unresolved. CDR1 and CDR2 from the germline V gene are SQVTM and ANQGSEA. V dropped 7 bases and J dropped 5 bases, with 12 bases sitting between them. The CDR3 has 12 amino acids. This chain's CDR3 is CSAVGRDNEQFF. The CDR3 region has the DNA TGCAGCGCAGTTGGACGGGACAATGAGCAGTTCTTC.

This clone was seen once. V is TRBV6-1 and J is TRBJ2-7; 8 bases align to TRBD2. Germline V CDR1 and CDR2: MNHNS, SASEGT. The CDR3 consists of 16 residues. Trimming at V came to 4 bases and at J to 3 bases, leaving 11 bases not matched to a gene. CDR3: CASSAGPAGESYEQYF. CDR3 nucleotide sequence: TGTGCCAGCAGTGCCGGCCCAGCGGGAGAAAGCTACGAGCAGTACTTC.

J is TRBJ2-7 and V is TRBV5-4; 9 bases are shared with TRBD1. Germline lookup yields CDR1 SGHNT and CDR2 YYREEE (reference sequence). The J segment lost 1 base and the V segment lost 3 bases, leaving 2 bases of the junction unmatched. This CDR3 contains 14 residues. The CDR3 region is CASSYGTGSYEQYF. CDR3 in DNA: TGTGCCAGCAGCTACGGGACAGGGTCCTACGAGCAGTACTTC.

The V and J genes are TRBV15 and TRBJ1-1; D unclear. Germline V lookup: CDR1 LNHNV, CDR2 YYDKDF (reference sequence). Trimming pared 0 bases from V and 1 base from J, leaving 6 bases between. This CDR3 has 14 amino acids. The CDR3 nucleotides read TGTGCCACCAGCAGAGATGAGGGGAACACTGAAGCTTTCTTT. Protein product: CATSRDEGNTEAFF.

The chain combines TRBV19 with TRBJ1-5, with 9 positions matching TRBD1. The CDR3 is 16 residues long. The J segment lost 4 bases and the V segment lost 1 base, leaving 5 bases of the junction unmatched. Germline CDR1 and CDR2: LNHDA and SQIVND (reference sequence). Here the CDR3 reads CASSIAPGTGNQPQHF. CDR3 bases: TGTGCCAGTAGTATAGCCCCCGGGACAGGGAATCAGCCCCAGCATTTT.

The gene calls are TRBV29-1 and TRBJ1-1, with D unclear. Germline assignment: CDR1 SQVTM and CDR2 ANQGSEA. This CDR3 contains 13 residues. Trimming cost V 0 bases and J 6 bases, with 11 bases left between them. CDR3 protein: CSVEDRLGAEAFF. The DNA of the CDR3 is TGCAGCGTTGAAGACAGGCTAGGCGCTGAAGCTTTCTTT.

The rearrangement uses TRBV5-4 and TRBJ1-2; 7 positions match TRBD1. The ends lost 0 bases at V and 3 bases at J; junction bases unmatched: 5. This CDR3 is built from 15 residues. Germline CDR1 and CDR2: SGHNT and YYREEE (reference sequence). CDR3 DNA sequence: TGTGCCAGCAGCTTGGAGGGGGCGCGGGACTATGGCTACACCTTC. This gives the protein CASSLEGARDYGYTF.

In this sample, this clone turned up a few times. The chain combines TRBV21-1 with TRBJ1-1; the table gives TRBD1 as D, unverified against the DNA. TRBV21-1 is noted as a pseudogene. The CDR3 length is 20 residues. CDR3 amino acids: CASSGPGQGYHLPMNTEAFF. The CDR3, as DNA: TGTGCCAGCAGCGGCCCGGGACAGGGGTACCATCTCCCTATGAACACTGAAGCTTTCTTT.

This sequence joins TRBV19 and TRBJ1-2, with D perhaps matching TRBD1 (5 bases). This CDR3 is 12 amino acids long. V dropped 5 bases and J dropped 4 bases, with 8 bases sitting between them. The germline V gene has CDR1 LNHDA and CDR2 SQIVND (reference sequence). As DNA, the CDR3 is TGTGCCAGTAGTCGGCAGGGCTATGGCTACACCTTC. Translation gives CASSRQGYGYTF.

The rearrangement uses TRBV19 and TRBJ2-1; 11 nucleotides match TRBD2. Per the germline V gene, CDR1 is LNHDA and CDR2 is SQIVND (reference sequence). CDR3 size: 17 residues. J gave up 3 bases and V 4 bases, and 8 bases lay outside the gene matches. The CDR3 is CASSTVGLAGRYNEQFF. The DNA for the CDR3 is TGTGCCAGTAGTACCGTCGGACTAGCGGGCCGCTACAATGAGCAGTTCTTC. Drawing the rest from reference TRBV19 and TRBJ2-1, the complete variable domain is DGGITQSPKYLFRKEGQNVTLSCEQNLNHDAMYWYRQDPGQGLRLIYYSQIVNDFQKGDIAEGYSVSREKKESFPLTVTSAQKNPTAFYLCASSTVGLAGRYNEQFFGPGTRLTVL.